These T cell receptor beta chains were read from a single sample in a study of a mutant IDH1 vaccine in newly diagnosed glioma. Profiling relied on immunoSEQ multiplex PCR, and the TCRdb table lists in-frame clones only, not all of them. The sample includes roughly 43,000 clones, around 76% of them seen just once. Their cognate antigens are unknown. Here the sequenced sample was PBMCs, taken from a glioma patient whose treatment included an IDH1 peptide vaccine. These receptors originate from a man aged 45 to 65 with glioma. Both conserved end residues are part of each CDR3. A D gene is named only where the DNA matches it firmly. Clone size is not always given. Where it is, it says once, few, many or a class for expanded clones.

TRBJ1-2 | TRBV5-5 | few | NA | CASSKGRTGPGGYTF | TGTGCCAGCAGCAAGGGACGGACGGGTCCTGGGGGCTACACCTTC
TRBJ2-6 | TRBV4-2 | few | NA | CASSDSGANVLTF | TGTGCCAGCTCGGACTCTGGGGCCAACGTCCTGACTTTC
TRBJ2-2 | TRBV4-1 | NA | TRBD2 | CASSQERLAGNTGELFF | TGCGCCAGCAGCCAAGAGAGACTAGCGGGGAACACCGGGGAGCTGTTTTTT
TRBJ1-5 | TRBV6-5 | NA | TRBD1 | CASSQTGVNQPQHF | TGTGCCAGCAGCCAAACAGGGGTGAATCAGCCCCAGCATTTT
TRBJ2-7 | TRBV5-6 | NA | TRBD1 | CASSLGGQYPYEQYF | TGTGCCAGCAGCTTGGGGGGACAGTACCCCTACGAGCAGTACTTC
TRBJ1-5 | TRBV1 | NA | NA | CTSSRTSEFCNQPQHF | TGCACCAGCAGCCGGACAAGTGAATTTTGTAATCAGCCCCAGCATTTT
TRBJ1-2 | TRBV6-1 | NA | NA | CASNQPGRKYGYTF | TGTGCCAGCAATCAGCCGGGACGTAAATATGGCTACACCTTC
TRBJ1-4 | TRBV10-3 | NA | TRBD1 | CAISETGANEKLFF | TGTGCCATCAGCGAGACAGGGGCTAATGAAAAACTGTTTTTT
TRBJ2-5 | TRBV10-3 | NA | NA | CAISDRVRETQYF | TGTGCCATCAGTGATCGGGTAAGAGAGACCCAGTACTTC
TRBJ2-2 | TRBV30 | NA | TRBD1 | CAWSTGVPGELFF | TGTGCCTGGAGTACAGGGGTTCCCGGGGAGCTGTTTTTT
TRBJ1-2 | TRBV29-1 | few | NA | CSVQTGDRAYGYTF | TGCAGCGTCCAAACCGGGGACCGGGCCTATGGCTACACCTTC
TRBJ1-2 | TRBV25-1 | NA | TRBD1 | CASSVTGGGIYGYTF | TGTGCCAGCAGCGTGACAGGGGGCGGGATCTATGGCTACACCTTC
TRBJ2-2 | TRBV5-1 | NA | TRBD1 | CASSIRDRGRGELFF | TGCGCCAGCAGCATCCGGGACAGGGGTCGAGGGGAGCTGTTTTTT
TRBJ1-1 | TRBV5-4 | NA | NA | CASTPWGTTEAFF | TGTGCCAGCACCCCCTGGGGGACCACTGAAGCTTTCTTT
TRBJ1-2 | TRBV5-6 | NA | NA | CATGAFGLYGYTF | TGTGCCACCGGGGCTTTCGGCCTCTATGGCTACACCTTC
TRBJ2-7 | TRBV21-1 | NA | NA | CASAVVCGSYEQYF | TGTGCCAGCGCCGTGGTTTGCGGCTCCTACGAGCAGTACTTC
TRBJ1-1 | TRBV11-3 | few | NA | CASSLGAGTEAFF | TGTGCCAGCAGCTTAGGGGCGGGCACTGAAGCTTTCTTT
TRBJ2-7 | TRBV30 | NA | TRBD1 | CAWSVGDRGPYEQYF | TGTGCCTGGAGTGTAGGGGACAGGGGTCCCTACGAGCAGTACTTC